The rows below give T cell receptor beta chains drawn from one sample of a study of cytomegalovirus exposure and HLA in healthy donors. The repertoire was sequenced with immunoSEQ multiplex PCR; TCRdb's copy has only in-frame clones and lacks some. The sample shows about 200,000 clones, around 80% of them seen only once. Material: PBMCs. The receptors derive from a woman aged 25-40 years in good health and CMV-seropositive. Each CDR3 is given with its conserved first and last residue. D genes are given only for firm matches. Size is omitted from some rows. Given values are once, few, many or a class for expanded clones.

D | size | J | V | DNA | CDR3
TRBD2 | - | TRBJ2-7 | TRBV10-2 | TGCGCCAGCAGTGGGCTAGCGGGGTATGACGAGCAGTACTTC | CASSGLAGYDEQYF
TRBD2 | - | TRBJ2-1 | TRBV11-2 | TGTGCCAGCAGCTTATTGTTTAGCGGGATCCCTGACAATGAGCAGTTCTTC | CASSLLFSGIPDNEQFF
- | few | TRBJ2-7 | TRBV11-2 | TGTGCCAGCAGCTCCCGGGAATGGGAATACGAGCAGTACTTC | CASSSREWEYEQYF
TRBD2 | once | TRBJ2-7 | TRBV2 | TGTGCCAGCAGTGACTGGGCTAGCGGGCCCTACGAGCAGTACTTC | CASSDWASGPYEQYF
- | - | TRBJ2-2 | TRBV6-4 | TGTGCCAGCGCGGGGACCGACGGGGAGCTGTTTTTT | CASAGTDGELFF
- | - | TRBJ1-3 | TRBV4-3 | TGCGCCAGCAGCCAAGATCGACAGGCTGGAAACACCATATATTTT | CASSQDRQAGNTIYF
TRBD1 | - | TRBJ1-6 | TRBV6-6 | TGTGCCAGCAGTACGACAGGGGTGTCCAATTCACCCCTCCACTTT | CASSTTGVSNSPLHF
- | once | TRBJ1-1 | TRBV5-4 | TGTGCCAGCAGCTTGGGCGTTGAAGCTTTCTTT | CASSLGVEAFF
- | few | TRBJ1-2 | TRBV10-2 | TGCGCCAGCAGCGACCCAGGGCGGCCTTTCTATGGCTACACCTTC | CASSDPGRPFYGYTF
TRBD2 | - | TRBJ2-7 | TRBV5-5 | TGTGCCAGCAGCGCGCTAGCGGGAGTGGCCTACGAGCAGTACTTC | CASSALAGVAYEQYF
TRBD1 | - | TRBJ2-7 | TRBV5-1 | TGCGCCAGCAGCCCCGAGGACAGGGGGCTAAAACAGTACTTC | CASSPEDRGLKQYF
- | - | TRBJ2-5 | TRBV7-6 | TGTGCCAGCAGCCGTCCGGGACTTCAAGAGACCCAGTACTTC | CASSRPGLQETQYF
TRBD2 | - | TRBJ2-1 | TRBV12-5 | TGTGCTAGTGGTTCCATCTCTAGCGGGAGTGGCTACAATGAGCAGTTCTTC | CASGSISSGSGYNEQFF
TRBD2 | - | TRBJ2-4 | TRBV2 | TGTGCCAGCAGAACGGGAGGGAGAAACATTCAGTACTTC | CASRTGGRNIQYF
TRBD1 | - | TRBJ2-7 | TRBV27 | TGTGCCAGCAGTTCGGGACAGGACCTACGTGAGCAGTACTTC | CASSSGQDLREQYF
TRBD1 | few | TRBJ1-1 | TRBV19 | TGTGCCAGTAGTAGAGACAGGGGGGTCGCTGAAGCTTTCTTT | CASSRDRGVAEAFF
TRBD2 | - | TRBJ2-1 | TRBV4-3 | TGCGCCAGCAGCCAAGATTTCGGGGGGGCCTACAATGAGCAGTTCTTC | CASSQDFGGAYNEQFF
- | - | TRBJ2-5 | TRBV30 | TGTGCCTGGAGTGTAAGGGACTTCTCTTTAGAGACCCAGTACTTC | CAWSVRDFSLETQYF
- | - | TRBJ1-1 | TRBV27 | TGTGCCAGCAGTTTCGAATTCGGGGGAGGAAACACTGAAGCTTTCTTT | CASSFEFGGGNTEAFF
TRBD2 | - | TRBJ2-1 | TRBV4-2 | TGTGCCAGCAGCCAGTTAGCGGGAGGGGTGGGTGAGCAGTTCTTC | CASSQLAGGVGEQFF
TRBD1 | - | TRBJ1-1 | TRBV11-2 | TGTGCCAGCAGCCCCCGCTGGACAGGGTCGAACACTGAAGCTTTCTTT | CASSPRWTGSNTEAFF
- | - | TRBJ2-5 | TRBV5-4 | TGTGCCAGCAGCTTGGCCGGCAGGGGCGAGACCCAGTACTTC | CASSLAGRGETQYF
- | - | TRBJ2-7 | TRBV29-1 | TGCAGCGTGGTCGACCAACTACCACACGACGAGCAGTACTTC | CSVVDQLPHDEQYF
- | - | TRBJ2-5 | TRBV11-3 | TGTGCCAGCAGGCGCCGGGGGCAAGAGACCCAGTACTTC | CASRRRGQETQYF
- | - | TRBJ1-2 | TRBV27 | TGTGCCAGCAGAAGGGCGGGGACGAAGGACTATGGCTACACCTTC | CASRRAGTKDYGYTF
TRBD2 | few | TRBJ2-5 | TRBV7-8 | TGTGCCAGCAGCCTCCCGGGACTAGCGTGGGAGACCCAGTACTTC | CASSLPGLAWETQYF
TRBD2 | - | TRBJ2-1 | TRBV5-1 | TGCGCCAGCAGCTTAGGACTAGCATATAGGGACTACAATGAGCAGTTCTTC | CASSLGLAYRDYNEQFF
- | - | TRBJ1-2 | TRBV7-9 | TGTGCCAGCAGCCCGACACCTAACTATGGCTACACCTTC | CASSPTPNYGYTF
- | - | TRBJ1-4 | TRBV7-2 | TGTGCCAGCAGCTTAACGGGGGAGATTGCAACTAATGAAAAACTGTTTTTT | CASSLTGEIATNEKLFF
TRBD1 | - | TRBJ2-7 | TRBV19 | TGTGCCAGTAGTGTTGGACAGGGTTACGAGCAGTACTTC | CASSVGQGYEQYF
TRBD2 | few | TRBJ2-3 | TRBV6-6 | TGTGCCAGCAGTCTCGAGCGGGGAGCGCAGTATTTT | CASSLERGAQYF
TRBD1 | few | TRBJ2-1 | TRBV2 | TGTGCCAGCAGAAGGGGACAGGGCCGTTTGAATGAGCAGTTCTTC | CASRRGQGRLNEQFF
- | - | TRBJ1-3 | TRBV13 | TGTGCCAGCAGCTCCGCGACAGGCCTCTCTGGAAACACCATATATTTT | CASSSATGLSGNTIYF
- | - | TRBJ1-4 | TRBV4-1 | TGCGCCAGCAGCCCCCGAGGAGGGCATGAAAAACTGTTTTTT | CASSPRGGHEKLFF
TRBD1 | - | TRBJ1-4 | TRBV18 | TGTGCCAGCTCACCAGGGACAGGGCCGAATGAAAAACTGTTTTTT | CASSPGTGPNEKLFF
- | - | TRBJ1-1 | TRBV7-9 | TGTGCCAGCAGCCAAAGGTCCCGGGACATTAACACTGAAGCTTTCTTT | CASSQRSRDINTEAFF
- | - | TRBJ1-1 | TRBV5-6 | TGTGCCAGCAGCTTGGTTAGTACTAACTTACCAGCTTTCTTT | CASSLVSTNLPAFF
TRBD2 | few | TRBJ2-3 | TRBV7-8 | TGTGCCAGCAGCCCCCGTGGTAGCGGGGTCACAGATACGCAGTATTTT | CASSPRGSGVTDTQYF
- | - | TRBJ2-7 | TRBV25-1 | TGTGCCAGCAGTGCTCCGGGACAAGGGGACTACGAGCAGTACTTC | CASSAPGQGDYEQYF
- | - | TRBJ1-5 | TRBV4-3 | TGCGCCAGCAGCCAAGATTCTCTCCCTAATCAGCCCCAGCATTTT | CASSQDSLPNQPQHF
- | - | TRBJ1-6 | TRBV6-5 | TGTGCCAGCAGCCGCATGGGGAGGGGCGATTCACCCCTCCACTTT | CASSRMGRGDSPLHF
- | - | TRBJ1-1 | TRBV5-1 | TGCGCCAGCAGGACAGCGGGAGGTGGCACTGAAGCTTTCTTT | CASRTAGGGTEAFF
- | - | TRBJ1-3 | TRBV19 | TGTGCCAGTAGAAGGACGGGAGACTCTGGAAACACCATATATTTT | CASRRTGDSGNTIYF
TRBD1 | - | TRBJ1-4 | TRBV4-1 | TGCGCCAGCAGCCAAGACCCGGGACAGGGTCAAAAACTGTTTTTT | CASSQDPGQGQKLFF
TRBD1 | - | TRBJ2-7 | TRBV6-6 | TGTGCCAGCAGCGGCCTACAGGGGAACGAGCAGTACTTC | CASSGLQGNEQYF
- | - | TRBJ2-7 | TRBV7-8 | TGTGCCAGCAGCTTAAGTTTAGTCGAGCAGTACTTC | CASSLSLVEQYF
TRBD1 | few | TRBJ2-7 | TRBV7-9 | TGTGCCAGCACCCTAGGTTCCGGGACAGGGAACTACGAGCAGTACTTC | CASTLGSGTGNYEQYF
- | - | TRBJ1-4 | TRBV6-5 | TGTGCCAGCAGATATAGAGGACAGCCAAATGAAAAACTGTTTTTT | CASRYRGQPNEKLFF
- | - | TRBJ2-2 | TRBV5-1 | TGCGCCAGCAGCACCGCGGCCATAAAAAACACCGGGGAGCTGTTTTTT | CASSTAAIKNTGELFF
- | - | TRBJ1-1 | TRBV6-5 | TGTGCCAGCAGTTACGGGGGCGGGGGGGACACTGAAGCTTTCTTT | CASSYGGGGDTEAFF
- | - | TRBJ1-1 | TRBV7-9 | TGTGCCAGCAGCTCGGACAGCAAGGAAGCTTTCTTT | CASSSDSKEAFF
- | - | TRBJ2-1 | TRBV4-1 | TGCGCCAGCAGCCAAGATATCAGGGCCGACAATGAGCAGTTCTTC | CASSQDIRADNEQFF